Sequencing of this TCR beta chain was carried out in a study of CD8 T cells in Susac syndrome. Per germline, CDR1 DFQATT and CDR2 SNEGSKA (reference sequence). The CDR3 consists of 14 residues. V was pared by 5 bases and J by 2 bases, with 6 bases of the junction left unmatched. Random hexamers primed reverse transcription of roughly 0.5 to 1 ug RNA. A multiplex approach, immunoSEQ multiplex PCR, amplified TCR beta CDR3 across 54 Vbeta and 13 Jbeta. TCRdb passed the immunoSEQ multiplex PCR reads through MiXCR, listing each CDR3 protein once. The sample lists 150,000 or so distinct CDR3 sequences, about 92% seen once, with 0.08% in the top ten.

The gene calls are TRBV20-1 and TRBJ2-7; 10 bases match TRBD2. The TCR sequence derives from a human donor in good health. The sequencing input was CD4+ T cells from PBMCs. The CDR3 region is CSAEPGLATYEQYF. The CDR3, as DNA: TGCAGTGCTGAACCGGGACTAGCGACCTACGAGCAGTACTTC.